Listed below are T cell receptor beta chains from one sample, sequenced in a study of shared clonotypes between healthy human individuals. The table came from immunoSEQ multiplex PCR; TCRdb's copy has only in-frame clones and leaves some out. The table includes about 600,000 clones, roughly 97% detected once. Sequenced material: naive CD4+ T cells sorted from blood. Receptors were obtained from a woman aged 25 to 39 in good health. Each CDR3 is given with its conserved first and last residue. D genes are given only for firm matches. The size of a clone is reported for some rows only, either as once, few or many, or as a class for expanded clones.

CDR3	DNA	J	V	size	D
CASSVSGRYGYTF	TGTGCCAGCAGTGTGTCGGGCCGCTATGGCTACACCTTC	TRBJ1-2	TRBV6-1	NA	NA
CASKGAGYNEQFF	TGTGCCAGTAAGGGGGCGGGTTACAATGAGCAGTTCTTC	TRBJ2-1	TRBV19	NA	TRBD1
CASMIAGGGSWELFF	TGTGCCAGCATGATAGCGGGAGGAGGTAGCTGGGAGCTGTTTTTT	TRBJ2-2	TRBV28	NA	TRBD2
CASNLGQQGEKLFF	TGCGCCAGCAACCTCGGGCAGCAAGGTGAAAAACTGTTTTTT	TRBJ1-4	TRBV5-1	NA	NA
CASSAIYEAFF	TGTGCCAGCAGCGCCATTTATGAAGCTTTCTTT	TRBJ1-1	TRBV28	NA	NA
CASSQSGRGSDTQYF	TGTGCCAGCAGCCAGAGCGGGAGAGGCTCAGATACGCAGTATTTT	TRBJ2-3	TRBV28	NA	TRBD2
CASSLSDPGGNTIYF	TGTGCCAGCAGCTTATCCGACCCCGGAGGAAACACCATATATTTT	TRBJ1-3	TRBV7-9	NA	NA
CASSYFLSPRGNEQYF	TGTGCCAGCAGTTACTTCCTATCTCCCAGGGGGAACGAGCAGTACTTC	TRBJ2-7	TRBV6-5	NA	TRBD1
CSVDPPGLQAFF	TGCAGCGTTGACCCTCCGGGACTTCAAGCTTTCTTT	TRBJ1-1	TRBV29-1	few	NA
CASSLQGGYEQFF	TGTGCCAGTAGTCTTCAGGGTGGGTATGAGCAGTTCTTC	TRBJ2-1	TRBV19	NA	NA
CASSDRDRAPLHF	TGTGCCAGCAGCGACCGGGACAGGGCACCCCTCCACTTT	TRBJ1-6	TRBV9	NA	TRBD1
CASSLVDTSYEQYF	TGTGCCAGCAGCTTAGTGGACACCTCCTACGAGCAGTACTTC	TRBJ2-7	TRBV7-8	once	NA
CATSRRQGAINEQFF	TGTGCCACCAGCAGACGACAGGGGGCCATCAATGAGCAGTTCTTC	TRBJ2-1	TRBV15	once	TRBD1
CASSLGGTGVRNEQYF	TGTGCCAGCAGTTTAGGTGGGACAGGGGTGAGGAACGAGCAGTACTTC	TRBJ2-7	TRBV28	NA	TRBD1
CASLAGGAGQETQYF	TGTGCCAGCCTGGCTGGGGGCGCGGGGCAAGAGACCCAGTACTTC	TRBJ2-5	TRBV28	NA	NA
CASSNGLAGSLAFF	TGTGCCAGCAGCAACGGACTAGCGGGGTCTCTCGCGTTCTTC	TRBJ2-1	TRBV2	NA	TRBD2
CASSRNSGRMANEQFF	TGTGCCAGTAGTAGGAATAGCGGGAGGATGGCGAATGAGCAGTTCTTC	TRBJ2-1	TRBV19	NA	TRBD2